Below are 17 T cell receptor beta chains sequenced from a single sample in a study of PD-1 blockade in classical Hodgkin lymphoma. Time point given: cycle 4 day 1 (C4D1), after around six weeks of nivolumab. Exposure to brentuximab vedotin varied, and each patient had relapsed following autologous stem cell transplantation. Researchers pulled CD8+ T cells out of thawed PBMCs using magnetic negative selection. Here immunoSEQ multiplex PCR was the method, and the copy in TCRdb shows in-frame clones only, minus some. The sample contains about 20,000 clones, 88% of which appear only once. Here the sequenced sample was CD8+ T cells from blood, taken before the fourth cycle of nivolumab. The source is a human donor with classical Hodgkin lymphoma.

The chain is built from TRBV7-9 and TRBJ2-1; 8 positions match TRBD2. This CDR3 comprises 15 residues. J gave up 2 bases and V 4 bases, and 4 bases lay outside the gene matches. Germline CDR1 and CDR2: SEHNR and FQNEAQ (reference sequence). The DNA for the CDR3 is TGTGCCAGCAGCTCACCGGGACTAGCCTACAATGAGCAGTTCTTC. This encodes CASSSPGLAYNEQFF.

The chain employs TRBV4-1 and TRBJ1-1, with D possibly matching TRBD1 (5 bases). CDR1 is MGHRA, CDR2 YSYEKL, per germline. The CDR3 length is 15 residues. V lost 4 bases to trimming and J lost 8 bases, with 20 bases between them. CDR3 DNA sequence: TGCGCCAGCAGCCGCCGCAGTGGATCGGGGGACGAAGCTTTCTTT. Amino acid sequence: CASSRRSGSGDEAFF.

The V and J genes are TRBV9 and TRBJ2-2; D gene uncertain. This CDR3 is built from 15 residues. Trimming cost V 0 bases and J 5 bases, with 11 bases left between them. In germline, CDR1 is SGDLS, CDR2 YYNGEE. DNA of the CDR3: TGTGCCAGCAGCGTAGGAAGGGTAGATACCGGGGAGCTGTTTTTT. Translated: CASSVGRVDTGELFF. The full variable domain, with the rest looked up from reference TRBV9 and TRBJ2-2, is DSGVTQTPKHLITATGQRVTLRCSPRSGDLSVYWYQQSLDQGLQFLIQYYNGEERAKGNILERFSAQQFPDLHSELNLSSLELGDSALYFCASSVGRVDTGELFFGEGSRLTVL.

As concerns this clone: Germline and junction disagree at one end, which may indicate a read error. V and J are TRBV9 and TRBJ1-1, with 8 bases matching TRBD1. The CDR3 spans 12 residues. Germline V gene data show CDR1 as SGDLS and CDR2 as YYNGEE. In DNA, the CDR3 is TGTGCCAGCACCTTGACCGGGACAGGCCTTGTTTTT. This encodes CASTLTGTGLVF. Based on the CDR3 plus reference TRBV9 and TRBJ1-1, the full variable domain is DSGVTQTPKHLITATGQRVTLRCSPRSGDLSVYWYQQSLDQGLQFLIQYYNGEERAKGNILERFSAQQFPDLHSELNLSSLELGDSALYFCASTLTGTGLVFGQGTRLTVV.

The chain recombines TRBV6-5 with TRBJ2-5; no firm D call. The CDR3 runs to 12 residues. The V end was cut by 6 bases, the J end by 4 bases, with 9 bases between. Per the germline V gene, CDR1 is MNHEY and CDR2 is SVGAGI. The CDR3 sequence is CASSPAPETQYF. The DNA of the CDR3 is TGTGCCAGCAGCCCCGCCCCAGAGACCCAGTACTTC.

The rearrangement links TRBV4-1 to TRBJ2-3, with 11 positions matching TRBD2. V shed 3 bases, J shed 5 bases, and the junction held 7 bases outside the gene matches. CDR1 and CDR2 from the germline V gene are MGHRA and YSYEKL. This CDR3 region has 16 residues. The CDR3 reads CASSHTLAGAVDTQYF. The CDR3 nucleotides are TGCGCCAGCAGCCACACACTAGCGGGAGCCGTAGATACGCAGTATTTT.

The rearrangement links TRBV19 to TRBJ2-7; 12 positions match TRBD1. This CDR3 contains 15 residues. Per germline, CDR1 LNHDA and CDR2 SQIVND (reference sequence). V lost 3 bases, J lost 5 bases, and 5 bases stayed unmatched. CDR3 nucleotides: TGTGCCAGTAGTATTTCGGGACAGGGGGCCAACGAGCAGTACTTC. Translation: CASSISGQGANEQYF.

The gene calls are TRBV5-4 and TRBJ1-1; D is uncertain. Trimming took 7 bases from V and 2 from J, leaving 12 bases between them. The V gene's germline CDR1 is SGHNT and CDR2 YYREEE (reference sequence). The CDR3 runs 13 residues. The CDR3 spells CASGPAANTEAFF. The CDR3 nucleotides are TGTGCCAGCGGTCCCGCGGCTAACACTGAAGCTTTCTTT.

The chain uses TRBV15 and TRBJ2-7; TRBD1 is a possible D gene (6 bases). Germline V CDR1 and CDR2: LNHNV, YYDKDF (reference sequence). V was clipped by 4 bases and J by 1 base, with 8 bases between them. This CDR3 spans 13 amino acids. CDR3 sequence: CATSIDRSYEQYF. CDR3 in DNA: TGTGCCACCAGCATCGACAGGTCCTACGAGCAGTACTTC. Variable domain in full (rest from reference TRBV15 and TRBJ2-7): DAMVIQNPRYQVTQFGKPVTLSCSQTLNHNVMYWYQQKSSQAPKLLFHYYDKDFNNEADTPDNFQSRRPNTSFCFLDIRSPGLGDTAMYLCATSIDRSYEQYFGPGTRLTVT.

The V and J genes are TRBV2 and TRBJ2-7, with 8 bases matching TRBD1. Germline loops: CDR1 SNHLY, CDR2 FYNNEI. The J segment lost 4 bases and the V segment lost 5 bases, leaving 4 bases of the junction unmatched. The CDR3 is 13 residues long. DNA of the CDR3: TGTGCCAGCAGTCCCGGGACAGGATACGAGCAGTACTTC. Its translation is CASSPGTGYEQYF. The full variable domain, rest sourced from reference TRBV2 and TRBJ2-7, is EPEVTQTPSHQVTQMGQEVILRCVPISNHLYFYWYRQILGQKVEFLVSFYNNEISEKSEIFDDQFSVERPDGSNFTLKIRSTKLEDSAMYFCASSPGTGYEQYFGPGTRLTVT.

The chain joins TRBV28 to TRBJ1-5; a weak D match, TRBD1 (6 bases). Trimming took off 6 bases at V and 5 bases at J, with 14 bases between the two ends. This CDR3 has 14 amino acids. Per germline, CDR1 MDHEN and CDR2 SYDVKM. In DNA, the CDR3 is TGTGCCAGCAGACAGACAGGACTACATCAGCCCCAGCATTTT. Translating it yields CASRQTGLHQPQHF.

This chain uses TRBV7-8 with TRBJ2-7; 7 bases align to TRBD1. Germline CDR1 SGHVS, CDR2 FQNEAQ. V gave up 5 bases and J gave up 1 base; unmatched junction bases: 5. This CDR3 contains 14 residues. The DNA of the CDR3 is TGTGCCAGCAGCCGCCCGGGACAGTCCTACGAGCAGTACTTC. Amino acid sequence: CASSRPGQSYEQYF.

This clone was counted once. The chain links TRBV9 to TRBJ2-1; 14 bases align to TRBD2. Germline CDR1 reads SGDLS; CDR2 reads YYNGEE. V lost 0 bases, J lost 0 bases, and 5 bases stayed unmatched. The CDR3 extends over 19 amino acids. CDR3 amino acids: CASSVVGGTSGSSYNEQFF. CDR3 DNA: TGTGCCAGCAGCGTAGTAGGGGGGACTAGCGGGAGCTCCTACAATGAGCAGTTCTTC. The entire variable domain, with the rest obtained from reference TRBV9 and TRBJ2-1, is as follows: DSGVTQTPKHLITATGQRVTLRCSPRSGDLSVYWYQQSLDQGLQFLIQYYNGEERAKGNILERFSAQQFPDLHSELNLSSLELGDSALYFCASSVVGGTSGSSYNEQFFGPGTRLTVL.

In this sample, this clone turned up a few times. The CDR3: CASSTARRAFF. As DNA, the CDR3 is TGTGCCAGCAGCACCGCTAGAAGAGCTTTCTTT. The V gene is TRBV21-1, the J gene TRBJ1-1. TRBV21-1 is noted as a pseudogene. This CDR3 contains 11 residues.

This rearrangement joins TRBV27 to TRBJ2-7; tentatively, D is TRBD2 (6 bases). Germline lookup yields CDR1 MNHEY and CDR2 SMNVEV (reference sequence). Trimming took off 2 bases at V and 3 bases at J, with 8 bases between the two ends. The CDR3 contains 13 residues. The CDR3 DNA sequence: TGTGCCAGCAGTTTAAGTAGCGGCTACGAGCAGTACTTC. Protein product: CASSLSSGYEQYF.

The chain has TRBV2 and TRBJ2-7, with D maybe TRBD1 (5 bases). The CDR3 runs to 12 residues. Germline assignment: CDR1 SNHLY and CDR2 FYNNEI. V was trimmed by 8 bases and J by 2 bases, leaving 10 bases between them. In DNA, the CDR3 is TGTGCCAGCTCTGACAGTACCTACGAGCAGTACTTC. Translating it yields CASSDSTYEQYF.

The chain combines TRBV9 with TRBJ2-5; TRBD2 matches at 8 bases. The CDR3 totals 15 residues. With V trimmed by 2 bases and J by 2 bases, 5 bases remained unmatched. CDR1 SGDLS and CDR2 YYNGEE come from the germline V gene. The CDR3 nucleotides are TGTGCCAGCAGCGTCAGCGGGAGAGGGCAAGAGACCCAGTACTTC. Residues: CASSVSGRGQETQYF. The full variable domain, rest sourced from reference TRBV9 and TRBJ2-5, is DSGVTQTPKHLITATGQRVTLRCSPRSGDLSVYWYQQSLDQGLQFLIQYYNGEERAKGNILERFSAQQFPDLHSELNLSSLELGDSALYFCASSVSGRGQETQYFGPGTRLLVL.